These 28 T cell receptor beta chains came from one sample sequenced in a study of blood T cell repertoires in COVID-19. Data came from immunoSEQ multiplex PCR; TCRdb stores just in-frame clones and leaves some out. The top ten clones hold more than 0.9% of a sample with over 300,000 clones, 85% to 90% of them seen once. The sample comprised PBMCs or T cells enriched from blood (not recorded which). These receptors all stem from a woman aged 30 to 39 with acute COVID-19.

The CDR3 DNA follows: TGCGCCAGCAGGGTAGCGGGTGAAAAACTGTTTTTT. This sequence encodes CASRVAGEKLFF. The rearrangement links TRBV10-2 to TRBJ1-4; D is undetermined. This CDR3 contains 12 residues. The V end lost 6 bases, the J end lost 7 bases, and 9 bases lay between the germline ends. Germline V CDR1 and CDR2: WSHSY, SAAADI.

The chain combines TRBV28 with TRBJ2-2, with 15 bases fitting TRBD2. Trimming removed 5 bases from V and 7 bases from J; junction bases left unmatched: 5. This CDR3 is 16 amino acids long. Germline CDR1 reads MDHEN; CDR2 reads SYDVKM. In DNA, the CDR3 is TGTGCCAGCAGTCACCCGGGACTAGCGGGAGGCGGGGAGCTGTTTTTT. Translated, it gives CASSHPGLAGGGELFF.

The J gene is TRBJ2-7, the V gene TRBV24-1, with 16 bases lining up with TRBD2. The germline gives CDR1 KGHDR, CDR2 SFDVKD. The length of the CDR3 is 18 residues. J gave up 3 bases and V 4 bases, and 8 bases lay outside the gene matches. CDR3 sequence reads: CATSETGTSGGAVYEQYF. CDR3 DNA: TGTGCCACCAGTGAAACCGGGACTAGCGGGGGGGCGGTCTACGAGCAGTACTTC.

The gene calls are TRBV5-1 and TRBJ1-5, with D tentatively TRBD1 (5 bases). V lost 4 bases and J lost 0, with 20 bases in between. Germline assignment: CDR1 SGHRS and CDR2 YFSETQ. The CDR3 extends over 18 amino acids. CDR3 nucleotide sequence: TGCGCCAGCAGCCCAATTCTCCGGCGGGGCTATAGCAATCAGCCCCAGCATTTT. Translating it yields CASSPILRRGYSNQPQHF.

This clone was counted a few times. The V call is TRBV7-2, the J call TRBJ1-2; D gene uncertain. The V and J ends lost 1 base and 3 bases respectively, with 6 bases between them. Looked up from germline, CDR1 is SGHTA and CDR2 is FQGNSA. CDR3 length equals 13 residues. The CDR3 reads CASSLDSYYGYTF. CDR3 coding DNA: TGTGCCAGCAGCTTAGACAGCTACTATGGCTACACCTTC.

In its sample, this clone was seen once. Different DNA sequences within this sample yield the same CDR3. The J gene is TRBJ1-5, the V gene TRBV5-1; D unclear. The germline V and J ends were trimmed by 0 bases and 0 bases, with 7 bases remaining between them. The germline CDR1 and CDR2 sequences are SGHRS and YFSETQ. This CDR3 is built from 15 residues. In nucleotides, the CDR3 is TGCGCCAGCAGCTTGGCCGGGGATAGCAATCAGCCCCAGCATTTT. Translation gives CASSLAGDSNQPQHF.

The sample holds one count of this clone. The genes are TRBV30 and TRBJ2-7, with 8 positions matching TRBD2. CDR3 length: 14 amino acids. The V gene end was trimmed by 4 bases and the J gene end by 7 bases; junction bases not matched to a gene: 12. Germline CDR1 reads GTSNPN; CDR2 reads SVGIG (reference sequence). The CDR3 nucleotides read TGTGCCTGGAAAAAACCGGGGGGGCCTTGGGAGCAGTACTTC. Translated: CAWKKPGGPWEQYF.

J is TRBJ2-7 and V is TRBV18; TRBD2 is a possible D gene (6 bases). Trimming pared 6 bases from V and 5 bases from J, leaving 14 bases between. The CDR3 is 13 residues long. Germline V gives CDR1 KGHSH, CDR2 LQKENI. CDR3 DNA sequence: TGTGCCAGCTCGCCTCACCCGGGGGACGAGCAGTACTTC. The encoded protein is CASSPHPGDEQYF.

The DNA of the CDR3 is TGTGCCAGCACAGGGGGCCCCACGGGGGACACTGAAGCTTTCTTT. Translating gives CASTGGPTGDTEAFF. The chain recombines TRBV9 with TRBJ1-1, with TRBD1 matching 8 bases. This CDR3 has 15 residues. Trimming at V came to 6 bases and at J to 3 bases, leaving 10 bases not matched to a gene. CDR1 is SGDLS and CDR2 is YYNGEE in the germline V gene.

This clone appeared once. The V call is TRBV7-2, the J call TRBJ2-3; D is unresolved. Germline V gives CDR1 SGHTA, CDR2 FQGNSA. V was clipped by 0 bases and J by 5 bases, with 9 bases between them. The CDR3 loop spans 14 amino acids. The DNA for the CDR3 is TGTGCCAGCAGCTTAGCGCCCGCTAAAGATACGCAGTATTTT. Translated: CASSLAPAKDTQYF.

This clone was found once. The chain employs TRBV4-3 and TRBJ1-4; D call uncertain. Germline CDR1 is LGHNA and CDR2 is YSLEER. CDR3 length: 16 residues. V was clipped by 0 bases and J by 7 bases, with 15 bases between them. The CDR3 bases are TGCGCCAGCAGCCAAGAGGCCCCAGTAGGGAGTGAAAAACTGTTTTTT. The encoded protein is CASSQEAPVGSEKLFF.

V gene TRBV28 combines with J gene TRBJ2-7; 7 bases match TRBD2. Germline assignment: CDR1 MDHEN and CDR2 SYDVKM. The J segment lost 2 bases and the V segment lost 7 bases, leaving 11 bases of the junction unmatched. This CDR3 has 15 residues. The CDR3 here is CASTRGGAGTYEQYF. CDR3 sequence (DNA): TGTGCCAGCACCCGGGGTGGAGCGGGGACCTACGAGCAGTACTTC.

The rearrangement uses TRBV5-6 and TRBJ2-7, with D possibly matching TRBD1 (6 bases). V lost 4 bases and J 5 bases, leaving 13 bases between the germline ends. The CDR3 runs 13 residues. Germline V gene sequence: CDR1 SGHDT, CDR2 YYEEEE. CDR3 loop: CASSPGQYHEQYF. CDR3 coding DNA: TGTGCCAGCAGCCCGGGACAATACCACGAGCAGTACTTC.

This chain joins TRBV19 and TRBJ1-5, with no clear D. Deletions cut 8 bases from V and 2 bases from J, with 7 bases between. This CDR3 has 12 amino acids. Germline V gene data show CDR1 as LNHDA and CDR2 as SQIVND (reference sequence). CDR3 sequence (DNA): TGTGCCAGTGGGGAGGGCAATCAGCCCCAGCATTTT. Its translation: CASGEGNQPQHF.

This clone was detected once. The chain employs TRBV2 and TRBJ1-2; a possible D gene is TRBD1 (6 bases). Trimming cost V 6 bases and J 4 bases, with 9 bases left between them. Germline V gene data show CDR1 as SNHLY and CDR2 as FYNNEI. The length of the CDR3 is 12 residues. CDR3 sequence: CASRKDSYGYTF. CDR3 nucleotides: TGTGCCAGCAGGAAGGACAGCTATGGCTACACCTTC.

This chain links TRBV7-2 with TRBJ1-6, with D possibly TRBD1 on 6 matching bases. V lost 5 bases and J 14 bases, leaving 25 bases between the germline ends. The CDR3 is made up of 16 amino acids. The germline CDR1 and CDR2 sequences are SGHTA and FQGNSA. The CDR3 DNA sequence: TGTGCCAGCAGCGCTAGGGGGACCTTTATAATTCAGACCCTCCACTTT. Amino acids: CASSARGTFIIQTLHF.

The V call is TRBV3-1 (or the pseudogene TRBV3-2), the J call TRBJ1-2; 7 nucleotides agree with TRBD1. Germline trimming cut 0 bases from V and 1 base from J; bases unmatched to any gene: 5. CDR1 is LGHDT and CDR2 is YNNKEL in the germline V gene (reference sequence). The CDR3 is made up of 16 amino acids. CDR3 DNA sequence: TGTGCCAGCAGCCAAGAACCCAGGGGGATTAACTATGGCTACACCTTC. Its translation is CASSQEPRGINYGYTF.

The gene calls are TRBV6-4 and TRBJ1-1, with D possibly TRBD1 on 5 matching bases. The CDR3 runs to 13 residues. The germline gives CDR1 MRHNA, CDR2 SNTAGT. The germline V and J ends were trimmed by 4 bases and 0 bases, with 6 bases remaining between them. The CDR3 protein is CASSVQVNTEAFF. The DNA of the CDR3 is TGTGCCAGCAGTGTACAGGTGAACACTGAAGCTTTCTTT.

The chain combines TRBV15 with TRBJ2-1, with D tentatively TRBD1 (6 bases). Germline V lookup: CDR1 LNHNV, CDR2 YYDKDF (reference sequence). This CDR3 comprises 14 residues. V was pared by 1 base and J by 6 bases, with 10 bases between. The chain's CDR3 is CATSRVAQGNEQFF. CDR3 coding DNA: TGTGCCACCAGCAGAGTTGCACAGGGCAATGAGCAGTTCTTC.

The chain uses TRBV4-1 and TRBJ2-5; a weak D match, TRBD1 (6 bases). The V end lost 1 base, the J end lost 5 bases, and 14 bases lay between the germline ends. From germline, CDR1 is MGHRA and CDR2 YSYEKL. The CDR3 extends over 15 amino acids. CDR3 protein: CASSQGVTRGETQYF. In DNA form, the CDR3 reads TGCGCCAGCAGCCAAGGGGTTACTAGGGGGGAGACCCAGTACTTC.

The chain joins TRBV9 to TRBJ2-2, with D uncertain. This CDR3 spans 17 amino acids. Trimming took 3 bases from V and 3 from J, leaving 18 bases between them. CDR1 and CDR2 (germline): SGDLS, YYNGEE. The chain's CDR3 is CASSEAVRIADTGELFF. The CDR3 DNA reads as TGTGCCAGCAGCGAGGCGGTCCGCATTGCGGACACCGGGGAGCTGTTTTTT.

The chain combines TRBV3-1 (or the pseudogene TRBV3-2) with TRBJ1-4; TRBD1 agrees at 9 bases. V lost 4 bases, J lost 7 bases, and 1 base stayed unmatched. Looked up from germline, CDR1 is LGHDT and CDR2 is YNNKEL (reference sequence). This CDR3 contains 13 residues. CDR3 coding DNA: TGTGCCAGCAGCCCGACAGGGGGTGAAAAACTGTTTTTT. Protein: CASSPTGGEKLFF.

The rearrangement joins TRBV9 to TRBJ2-5, with 8 bases that match TRBD2. CDR1 and CDR2 from the germline V gene are SGDLS and YYNGEE. V gave up 5 bases and J gave up 5 bases; unmatched junction bases: 5. The CDR3 is made up of 13 amino acids. CDR3 bases: TGTGCCAGCAGTGGGACTAGAGGGGAGACCCAGTACTTC. It specifies CASSGTRGETQYF.

This clone was observed a few times. Distinct nucleotide sequences in the sample also encode this CDR3. The rearrangement uses TRBV7-3 and TRBJ2-2, with a possible D match to TRBD1 (6 bases). CDR1 and CDR2 (germline): SGHTA, FQGTGA. Trimming took 4 bases from V and 5 from J, leaving 11 bases between them. The CDR3 totals 14 residues. The CDR3 reads CASSSGQGTGELFF. CDR3 nucleotides: TGTGCCAGCAGCTCGGGCCAGGGGACCGGGGAGCTGTTTTTT.

The genes are TRBV19 and TRBJ2-7, with 7 nucleotides matching TRBD1. This CDR3 spans 14 amino acids. The V gene's germline CDR1 is LNHDA and CDR2 SQIVND (reference sequence). Germline trimming cut 4 bases from V and 2 bases from J; bases unmatched to any gene: 5. Here the CDR3 reads CASSKTGQTYEQYF. CDR3 DNA: TGTGCCAGTAGTAAGACGGGACAGACCTACGAGCAGTACTTC.

This sequence joins TRBV3-1 (or the pseudogene TRBV3-2) and TRBJ2-7; the match to TRBD2 covers 9 bases. This CDR3 has 16 residues. Germline V gives CDR1 LGHDT, CDR2 YNNKEL (reference sequence). Trimming removed 0 bases from V and 4 bases from J; junction bases left unmatched: 7. The CDR3 loop is CASSQDAAGGRYEQYF. The CDR3 DNA sequence: TGTGCCAGCAGCCAAGATGCGGCGGGGGGGCGGTACGAGCAGTACTTC.

The genes are TRBV19 and TRBJ1-1; 7 bases are shared with TRBD1. The CDR3 sequence is 14 residues long. Germline CDR1 and CDR2: LNHDA and SQIVND (reference sequence). The ends lost 1 base at V and 1 base at J; junction bases unmatched: 0. The CDR3 here is CASSIGDRNTEAFF. The CDR3 DNA follows: TGTGCCAGTAGTATAGGGGACAGGAACACTGAAGCTTTCTTT.

This chain connects TRBV10-3 to TRBJ2-3, with 11 bases identical to TRBD2. The CDR3 has 17 amino acids. Germline-derived CDR1 and CDR2 are ENHRY and SYGVKD. The CDR3 sequence is CAVGGTSGHTSTDTQYF. In DNA, the CDR3 is TGTGCGGTAGGGGGGACTAGCGGACATACTAGCACAGATACGCAGTATTTT.